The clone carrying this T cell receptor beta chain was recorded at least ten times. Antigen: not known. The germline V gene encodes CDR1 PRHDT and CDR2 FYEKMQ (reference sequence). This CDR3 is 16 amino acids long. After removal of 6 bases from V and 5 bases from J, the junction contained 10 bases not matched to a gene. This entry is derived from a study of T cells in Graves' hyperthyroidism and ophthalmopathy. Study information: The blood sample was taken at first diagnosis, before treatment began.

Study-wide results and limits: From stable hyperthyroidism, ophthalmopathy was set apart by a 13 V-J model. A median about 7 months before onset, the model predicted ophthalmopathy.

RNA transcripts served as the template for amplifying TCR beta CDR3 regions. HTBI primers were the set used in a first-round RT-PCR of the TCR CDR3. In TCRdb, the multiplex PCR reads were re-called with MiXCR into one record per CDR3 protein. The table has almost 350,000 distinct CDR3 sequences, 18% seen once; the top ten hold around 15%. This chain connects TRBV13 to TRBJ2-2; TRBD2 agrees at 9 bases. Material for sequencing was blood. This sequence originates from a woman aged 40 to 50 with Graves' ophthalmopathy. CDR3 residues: CASSIELAGLTGELFF. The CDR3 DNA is TGTGCCAGCAGTATAGAGCTAGCGGGATTAACCGGGGAGCTGTTTTTT.